This record looks at one T cell receptor beta chain sequence and its context. This entry comes from a study of blood T cell repertoires in COVID-19. TCRdb keeps only in-frame clones here, not all; method: immunoSEQ multiplex PCR. Here the sample spans approximately 220,000 clones, more than 70% being singletons. The germline gives CDR1 GTSNPN, CDR2 SVGIG (reference sequence). The CDR3 is 15 amino acids. V was pared by 1 base and J by 1 base, with 3 bases of the junction left unmatched. The sequenced material came from PBMCs or T cells enriched from blood (not recorded which). The receptor comes from a woman aged 40 to 49 with acute COVID-19. The V and J genes are TRBV30 and TRBJ1-2, with 10 bases aligning to TRBD1. CDR3 nucleotide sequence: TGTGCCTGGAGTGAGGGACAGGGGATTAACTATGGCTACACCTTC. It yields the protein CAWSEGQGINYGYTF. The full variable domain, in which reference TRBV30 and TRBJ1-2 provide the parts outside the CDR3, is SQTIHQWPATLVQPVGSPLSLECTVEGTSNPNLYWYRQAAGRGLQLLFYSVGIGQISSEVPQNLSASRPQDRQFILSSKKLLLSDSGFYLCAWSEGQGINYGYTFGSGTRLTVV.